Following are 20 T cell receptor beta chains from one sample sequenced in a study of shared clonotypes between healthy human individuals. The method was immunoSEQ multiplex PCR; TCRdb's version includes in-frame clones alone and lacks a portion of them. The sample lists 2 million to 2.5 million clones, 85% to 95% occurring once. Sequencing used naive CD4+ T cells from PBMCs. Subset: CD45RA+ positively selected. The origin of the receptors is a man between 18 and 29 years old in good health. Some clones in this sample may be carry-over from other donors' samples.

Remarks on this clone: This specimen includes other DNA sequences encoding the same CDR3. The genes are TRBV20-1 and TRBJ2-7, with D possibly TRBD1 on 5 matching bases. This CDR3 has 11 amino acids. Germline V gene data show CDR1 as DFQATT and CDR2 as SNEGSKA (reference sequence). Deletions cut 4 bases from V and 3 bases from J, with 7 bases between. The CDR3 DNA sequence: TGCAGTGCTATTAGGGGCTACGAGCAGTACTTC. Translated: CSAIRGYEQYF.

This chain links TRBV7-2 with TRBJ2-1; no reliable D call. CDR1 is SGHTA, CDR2 FQGNSA, per germline. The V end lost 1 base, the J end lost 8 bases, and 12 bases lay between the germline ends. The CDR3 is 14 amino acids. The CDR3 loop is CASSLGPGTDEQFF. The CDR3 bases are TGTGCCAGCAGCTTAGGACCAGGAACCGATGAGCAGTTCTTC.

The chain uses TRBV11-2 and TRBJ2-7; 8 nucleotides agree with TRBD2. Germline V lookup: CDR1 SGHAT, CDR2 FQNNGV. After removal of 3 bases from V and 0 bases from J, the junction contained 10 bases not matched to a gene. The CDR3 extends over 17 amino acids. The CDR3 region has the DNA TGTGCCAGCAGCTTTGGCGTGCGGGAGGCCCCCTCCTACGAGCAGTACTTC. Its protein product is CASSFGVREAPSYEQYF. The whole variable domain, remainder taken from reference TRBV11-2 and TRBJ2-7, is EAGVAQSPRYKIIEKRQSVAFWCNPISGHATLYWYQQILGQGPKLLIQFQNNGVVDDSQLPKDRFSAERLKGVDSTLKIQPAKLEDSAVYLCASSFGVREAPSYEQYFGPGTRLTVT.

The chain couples TRBV6-5 to TRBJ2-7; 8 bases line up with TRBD1. The CDR3 contains 15 residues. Germline lookup yields CDR1 MNHEY and CDR2 SVGAGI. With V trimmed by 6 bases and J by 2 bases, 9 bases remained unmatched. CDR3 sequence: CASSLQGGSAYEQYF. The CDR3 nucleotides read TGTGCCAGCAGCTTACAGGGGGGAAGCGCCTACGAGCAGTACTTC.

This chain links TRBV4-2 with TRBJ2-3; TRBD2 is a possible D gene (5 bases). The germline V and J ends were trimmed by 1 base and 1 base, with 24 bases remaining between them. The CDR3 runs 20 residues. CDR1 is LGHNA, CDR2 YNFKEQ, per germline. CDR3 amino acids: CASSQGHRGSIPPRTDTQYF. DNA for the CDR3: TGTGCCAGCAGCCAAGGGCATCGGGGATCGATCCCCCCCCGCACAGATACGCAGTATTTT.

Comment on this clone: Distinct nucleotide sequences in the sample also encode this CDR3. The rearrangement joins TRBV7-3 to TRBJ2-3; 7 nucleotides line up with TRBD2. The ends lost 3 bases at V and 1 base at J; junction bases unmatched: 4. The CDR3 consists of 15 residues. The germline CDR1 and CDR2 sequences are SGHTA and FQGTGA. CDR3 region: CASSLLREGTDTQYF. CDR3 DNA sequence: TGTGCCAGCAGCTTGTTACGGGAGGGCACAGATACGCAGTATTTT.

The V gene is TRBV15, the J gene TRBJ2-2; D is unclear. Germline V CDR1 and CDR2: LNHNV, YYDKDF (reference sequence). V shed 0 bases and J shed 2 bases, with 10 bases lying between them. The CDR3 covers 16 residues. The chain's CDR3 is CATSRDSPPNTGELFF. CDR3 DNA: TGTGCCACCAGCAGAGATTCCCCTCCCAACACCGGGGAGCTGTTTTTT. Full variable domain (remainder filled in from reference TRBV15 and TRBJ2-2): DAMVIQNPRYQVTQFGKPVTLSCSQTLNHNVMYWYQQKSSQAPKLLFHYYDKDFNNEADTPDNFQSRRPNTSFCFLDIRSPGLGDTAMYLCATSRDSPPNTGELFFGEGSRLTVL.

Written as DNA, the CDR3 is TGTGCCAGTGTTGGACTAGCGGGGAAGTCCTACAATGAGCAGTTCTTC. Translating it yields CASVGLAGKSYNEQFF. The chain joins TRBV28 to TRBJ2-1; 12 bases are a match to TRBD2. CDR3 length: 16 amino acids. J was trimmed by 1 base and V by 9 bases; bases with no gene match: 7. CDR1 is MDHEN and CDR2 is SYDVKM in the germline V gene.

This chain joins TRBV6-5 and TRBJ1-5, with unresolved D. Germline CDR1 MNHEY, CDR2 SVGAGI. V was pared by 4 bases and J by 4 bases, with 5 bases between. The CDR3 is 12 residues long. This chain's CDR3 is CASSSRNQPQHF. CDR3 nucleotides: TGTGCCAGCAGTTCTAGAAATCAGCCCCAGCATTTT.

The V and J genes are TRBV7-3 and TRBJ2-5, with D perhaps TRBD1 or TRBD2 (5 bases each). CDR1 SGHTA and CDR2 FQGTGA come from the germline V gene. This CDR3 is built from 15 residues. Trimming left V 3 bases short and J 2 bases short, with 13 bases between. Written as DNA, the CDR3 is TGTGCCAGCAGCTTTTCAGGGACGGGGCAAGAGACCCAGTACTTC. This gives the protein CASSFSGTGQETQYF.

The chain carries TRBV7-8 and TRBJ2-1; TRBD2 agrees at 7 bases. CDR1 SGHVS and CDR2 FQNEAQ come from the germline V gene. V gave up 5 bases and J gave up 7 bases; unmatched junction bases: 8. This CDR3 has 14 amino acids. DNA of the CDR3: TGTGCCAGCAGCCAGTGGCGGGAGAGGAATGAGCAGTTCTTC. Its protein is CASSQWRERNEQFF. The variable domain in full, with the rest retrieved from reference TRBV7-8 and TRBJ2-1, is GAGVSQSPRYKVAKRGQDVALRCDPISGHVSLFWYQQALGQGPEFLTYFQNEAQLDKSGLPSDRFFAERPEGSVSTLKIQRTQQEDSAVYLCASSQWRERNEQFFGPGTRLTVL.

This clone came up once. The identical CDR3 is also encoded by other nucleotide sequences in the sample. This chain joins TRBV4-1 and TRBJ2-5; D may be TRBD1 (6 bases). V was pared by 4 bases and J by 5 bases, with 11 bases between. This CDR3 contains 13 residues. Germline-derived CDR1 and CDR2 are MGHRA and YSYEKL. CDR3 protein: CASSLGTLETQYF. In nucleotides, the CDR3 is TGCGCCAGCAGCCTGGGGACACTGGAGACCCAGTACTTC.

The chain employs TRBV14 and TRBJ2-3; 11 bases are a match to TRBD2. Germline lookup yields CDR1 SGHDN and CDR2 FVKESK. V was clipped by 5 bases and J by 8 bases; unmatched bases: 6. CDR3 length equals 14 residues. The CDR3 bases are TGTGCCAGCAGCTACAGACTAGCGGGATTTACGCAGTATTTT. Protein: CASSYRLAGFTQYF.

A remark on this clone: Distinct nucleotide sequences in the sample also encode this CDR3. V usage is TRBV5-1 and J usage is TRBJ2-3; 8 nucleotides match TRBD1. V shed 0 bases and J 0 bases; nucleotides not matched to a gene: 3. This CDR3 region has 16 residues. CDR1 and CDR2 (germline): SGHRS, YFSETQ. The chain's CDR3 is CASSLGQGTSTDTQYF. The CDR3 DNA sequence: TGCGCCAGCAGCTTGGGACAGGGGACTAGCACAGATACGCAGTATTTT.

A note on this clone: An end of the junction differs from the germline gene, which may be a read error. The rearrangement links TRBV28 to TRBJ2-3, with TRBD2 matching over 13 bases. This CDR3 is built from 16 residues. Germline-derived CDR1 and CDR2 are MDHEN and SYDVKM. The CDR3 DNA reads as TGTGCCAGCAGCCTTCGGACTAGCGGGAGCATAGATACGCAGTATTTT. Translated, it gives CASSLRTSGSIDTQYF.

The rearrangement links TRBV28 to TRBJ2-1, with 9 bases matching TRBD2. J was trimmed by 5 bases and V by 4 bases; bases with no gene match: 12. The CDR3 length is 17 residues. In germline, CDR1 is MDHEN, CDR2 SYDVKM. DNA for the CDR3: TGTGCCAGCAGTTCCAGCGGGAGGCGGTTGGCCGACAATGAGCAGTTCTTC. Its translation: CASSSSGRRLADNEQFF.

The chain recombines TRBV9 with TRBJ1-5; D gene ambiguous. The V end lost 0 bases, the J end lost 0 bases, and 4 bases lay between the germline ends. The CDR3 is 14 residues long. Germline loops: CDR1 SGDLS, CDR2 YYNGEE. The DNA for the CDR3 is TGTGCCAGCAGCGTAGATGTTAGCAATCAGCCCCAGCATTTT. Residues: CASSVDVSNQPQHF.

Comment on this clone: Other DNA sequences in the same sample also yield this CDR3. The chain combines TRBV30 with TRBJ1-5, with D possibly matching TRBD1 (6 bases). Trimming left V 4 bases short and J 4 bases short, with 29 bases between. Germline V CDR1 and CDR2: GTSNPN, SVGIG (reference sequence). There are 19 residues in the CDR3. CDR3 loop: CAWIEGGGGFLYWNQPQHF. The CDR3 nucleotides are TGTGCCTGGATTGAAGGGGGAGGGGGGTTCTTGTATTGGAATCAGCCCCAGCATTTT.

The chain has TRBV6-6 and TRBJ1-1, with D perhaps TRBD1 (6 bases). Germline V gives CDR1 MNHNY, CDR2 SVGAGI (reference sequence). V was trimmed by 6 bases and J by 5 bases, leaving 16 bases between them. This CDR3 region has 14 residues. CDR3 nucleotide sequence: TGTGCCAGCAGCCAGACAGGCCTTCCGACTGAAGCTTTCTTT. Translated: CASSQTGLPTEAFF.

The V and J genes are TRBV5-6 and TRBJ2-3; D ambiguous. This CDR3 has 13 residues. V dropped 1 base and J dropped 4 bases, with 7 bases sitting between them. Germline CDR1 and CDR2: SGHDT and YYEEEE. The CDR3 nucleotides are TGTGCCAGCAGCTTGTCGAGTGCAGATACGCAGTATTTT. Amino acids: CASSLSSADTQYF.